The clone carrying this TCR beta chain came up many times. Its antigen is still unknown. The TCR beta CDR3 regions underwent amplification using RNA transcripts as the source. With the HTBI primer set, the TCR CDR3 went through a first round of RT-PCR. TCRdb reprocessed the multiplex PCR reads via MiXCR and lists one record per CDR3 protein. The data hold around 800,000 distinct CDR3 sequences, with 38% observed a single time. Trimming removed 7 bases from V and 3 bases from J, with 6 bases in between. Germline V CDR1 and CDR2: KGHDR, SFDVKD. The CDR3 covers 12 residues. The data derive from a study of T cells in Graves' hyperthyroidism and ophthalmopathy. Overall study results and limits: The model anticipated ophthalmopathy a median 6.5 months pre-onset. Ophthalmopathy cases were set apart from stable hyperthyroidism by a 13 V-J model. Among thyroid clonotypes expanded above 0.001, most also appeared in blood.

Thyroid ultrasound, orbital computed tomography, clinical symptoms, and serum thyroxine and TRAb underpinned diagnoses. The chain couples TRBV24-1 to TRBJ1-5, with D unclear. Sequencing was performed on blood. This TCR was recovered from a young man with Graves' hyperthyroidism. The chain's CDR3 is CATSESNQPQHF. The CDR3 bases are TGTGCCACCAGCGAGTCCAATCAGCCCCAGCATTTT.